These 3 T cell receptor beta chains were all obtained from the same sample, sequenced in a study of T cell repertoires in cytomegalovirus infection. Via MiXCR, TCRdb re-called the reads, giving one row per CDR3 protein. The repertoire holds about 830,000 distinct CDR3 sequences, approximately 32% seen once, with around 12% in the top ten. Antigens for these TCRs are unknown. Sequences were derived from cultured CD8+ T cells from PBMCs, sampled from culture after CMV antigen stimulation. The receptor set was obtained from a human donor in good health (CMV status not recorded). Some clones in this sample may be carry-over from other donors' samples.

The chain employs TRBV5-5 and TRBJ1-6; a weak D match, TRBD1 (5 bases). Germline values: CDR1 SGHKS, CDR2 YYEKEE (reference sequence). With 2 bases removed from V and 10 bases from J, the gap between germline ends came to 16 bases. The CDR3 extends over 15 amino acids. CDR3 in DNA: TGTGCCAGCAGCTTCCTCCTCGGGCGGGACTCACCCCTCCACTTT. Translated: CASSFLLGRDSPLHF. Drawing the rest from reference TRBV5-5 and TRBJ1-6, the complete variable domain is DAGVTQSPTHLIKTRGQQVTLRCSPISGHKSVSWYQQVLGQGPQFIFQYYEKEERGRGNFPDRFSARQFPNYSSELNVNALLLGDSALYLCASSFLLGRDSPLHFGNGTRLTVT.

This clonotype was recorded a few times. The rearrangement joins TRBV6-5 to TRBJ1-5; a weak D match, TRBD1 (6 bases). Trimming took off 1 base at V and 6 bases at J, with 10 bases between the two ends. This CDR3 region has 14 residues. Germline-derived CDR1 and CDR2 are MNHEY and SVGAGI. The CDR3 DNA follows: TGTGCCAGCAGTTACTTTTTGGGGGCTCAGCCCCAGCATTTT. Residues: CASSYFLGAQPQHF.

This clonotype was seen a few times. CDR3 loop: CASSGLRGADQPQHF. The DNA of the CDR3 is TGTGCCAGCAGTGGTTTAAGGGGCGCGGATCAGCCCCAGCATTTT. The chain recombines TRBV6-1 with TRBJ1-5; D perhaps matches TRBD1 (5 bases). This CDR3 has 15 residues. The V end was cut by 4 bases, the J end by 5 bases, with 15 bases between. Germline V gene sequence: CDR1 MNHNS, CDR2 SASEGT.